A single sample gave rise to the 30 T cell receptor beta chains below, sequenced in a study of cytomegalovirus exposure and HLA in healthy donors. Profiling relied on immunoSEQ multiplex PCR, and the TCRdb table lists in-frame clones only, not all of them. Found here are roughly 75,000 clones, approximately 94% of them singletons; the top ten hold 3.3%. What was sequenced was PBMCs. Every receptor here comes from a woman aged 18-29 years in good health and CMV-seropositive.

The chain is built from TRBV28 and TRBJ2-2, with D perhaps TRBD2 (5 bases). This CDR3 has 14 residues. V lost 3 bases and J lost 6, with 11 bases in between. Germline V CDR1 and CDR2: MDHEN, SYDVKM. The CDR3 loop reads CASSFMRDSGELFF. In DNA, the CDR3 is TGTGCCAGCAGTTTTATGAGGGATTCCGGGGAGCTGTTTTTT.

The chain employs TRBV7-9 and TRBJ2-3; possible D gene TRBD2, 5 bases. V was clipped by 2 bases and J by 6 bases, with 9 bases between them. Germline V gene lookup returns CDR1 SEHNR and CDR2 FQNEAQ (reference sequence). The length of the CDR3 is 13 residues. The CDR3 DNA is TGTGCCAGCAGCTTACCTTCGGGGGATACGCAGTATTTT. Protein product: CASSLPSGDTQYF. Full variable domain (remainder filled in from reference TRBV7-9 and TRBJ2-3): DTGVSQNPRHKITKRGQNVTFRCDPISEHNRLYWYRQTLGQGPEFLTYFQNEAQLEKSRLLSDRFSAERPKGSFSTLEIQRTEQGDSAMYLCASSLPSGDTQYFGPGTRLTVL.

The chain recombines TRBV5-6 with TRBJ2-3; maybe TRBD1 (5 bases). The CDR3 is made up of 14 amino acids. Germline loops: CDR1 SGHDT, CDR2 YYEEEE. V lost 2 bases to trimming and J lost 4 bases, with 11 bases between them. This CDR3 is CASSFVGESDTQYF. For the CDR3, the DNA is TGTGCCAGCAGCTTCGTAGGGGAATCAGATACGCAGTATTTT. Together with reference TRBV5-6 and TRBJ2-3, the CDR3 gives the full variable domain: DAGVTQSPTHLIKTRGQQVTLRCSPKSGHDTVSWYQQALGQGPQFIFQYYEEEERQRGNFPDRFSGHQFPNYSSELNVNALLLGDSALYLCASSFVGESDTQYFGPGTRLTVL.

The chain joins TRBV6-5 to TRBJ1-2; 9 bases are shared with TRBD1. The CDR3 is 14 amino acids. Germline loops: CDR1 MNHEY, CDR2 SVGAGI. Trimming at V came to 6 bases and at J to 6 bases, leaving 8 bases not matched to a gene. The CDR3 nucleotides read TGTGCCAGCAGACGCCCGGACAGGGGCAATGGCTACACCTTC. As protein: CASRRPDRGNGYTF.

The rearrangement uses TRBV5-4 and TRBJ2-5, with TRBD1 as a possible D gene (6 bases). Deletions cut 3 bases from V and 1 base from J, with 13 bases between. CDR3 size: 15 residues. CDR1 is SGHNT and CDR2 is YYREEE in the germline V gene (reference sequence). The CDR3 nucleotides read TGTGCCAGCAGCTCAAAACAGGGATTCCAAGAGACCCAGTACTTC. Its protein is CASSSKQGFQETQYF.

This sequence joins TRBV28 and TRBJ2-4, with 7 bases fitting TRBD1. This CDR3 is 16 amino acids long. Germline V gene lookup returns CDR1 MDHEN and CDR2 SYDVKM. V shed 6 bases, J shed 2 bases, and the junction held 10 bases outside the gene matches. The CDR3 region is CASRTNRQGPKNIQYF. The CDR3 DNA is TGTGCCAGCAGAACTAATCGACAGGGTCCCAAAAACATTCAGTACTTC.

The rearrangement links TRBV6-1 to TRBJ1-1; no firm D call. The V end lost 8 bases, the J end lost 4 bases, and 8 bases lay between the germline ends. CDR1 MNHNS and CDR2 SASEGT come from the germline V gene. The CDR3 sequence is 11 residues long. The CDR3 DNA reads TGTGCCAGCGACAAATTCACTGAAGCTTTCTTT. The encoded protein is CASDKFTEAFF.

This rearrangement joins TRBV28 to TRBJ2-5; D uncertain. The CDR3 sequence is 17 residues long. V gave up 4 bases and J gave up 4 bases, with 22 bases separating them. Germline V gene sequence: CDR1 MDHEN, CDR2 SYDVKM. CDR3 nucleotide sequence: TGTGCCAGCAGTTCCCCGCGCCGCGGTAGCATTCTAGAGACCCAGTACTTC. It specifies CASSSPRRGSILETQYF.

The V call is TRBV29-1, the J call TRBJ2-5; 11 nucleotides align to TRBD2. Germline lookup yields CDR1 SQVTM and CDR2 ANQGSEA. The trim removed 7 bases at V and 4 bases at J, leaving 5 bases unmatched. This CDR3 spans 13 amino acids. CDR3 region: CSGGSGGAETQYF. The DNA for the CDR3 is TGCAGCGGGGGTAGCGGGGGGGCAGAGACCCAGTACTTC.

This clone was detected only once. V and J are TRBV28 and TRBJ1-5; no clear D. Germline V gene sequence: CDR1 MDHEN, CDR2 SYDVKM. The CDR3 covers 16 residues. The ends were cut back, 3 bases at V and 4 bases at J, with 16 bases in the middle. CDR3 in DNA: TGTGCCAGCAGTTTTTCACTAGGAGACCCTAATCAGCCCCAGCATTTT. Protein sequence: CASSFSLGDPNQPQHF. Full variable domain (outside the CDR3, taken from reference TRBV28 and TRBJ1-5): DVKVTQSSRYLVKRTGEKVFLECVQDMDHENMFWYRQDPGLGLRLIYFSYDVKMKEKGDIPEGYSVSREKKERFSLILESASTNQTSMYLCASSFSLGDPNQPQHFGDGTRLSIL.

The V gene is TRBV7-2, the J gene TRBJ2-1; 8 bases fit TRBD2. V lost 6 bases, J lost 2 bases, and 12 bases stayed unmatched. Germline CDR1 reads SGHTA; CDR2 reads FQGNSA. CDR3 length: 17 residues. The CDR3 region is CASRLFPGGATYNEQFF. Written as DNA, the CDR3 is TGTGCCAGCAGGTTGTTTCCCGGGGGGGCAACCTACAATGAGCAGTTCTTC.

This chain joins TRBV19 and TRBJ2-7; 12 nucleotides match TRBD2. Unmatched junction bases numbered 5, after V lost 6 bases and J lost 2 bases. The germline gives CDR1 LNHDA, CDR2 SQIVND (reference sequence). The CDR3 spans 15 residues. The CDR3 loop reads CASRELAGGPYEQYF. CDR3 in DNA: TGTGCCAGTAGGGAACTAGCGGGAGGACCCTACGAGCAGTACTTC.

The rearrangement links TRBV6-5 to TRBJ1-2, with D possibly matching TRBD1 (6 bases). CDR1 is MNHEY and CDR2 is SVGAGI in the germline V gene. V was cut by 5 bases and J by 8 bases, with 21 bases left in between. The length of the CDR3 is 15 residues. CDR3 sequence reads: CASSRGTGPPSGYTF. CDR3 in DNA: TGTGCCAGCAGTAGGGGGACGGGACCCCCATCAGGCTACACCTTC.

This chain joins TRBV4-3 and TRBJ1-1, with a possible D match to TRBD1 (6 bases). The CDR3 has 15 amino acids. Germline-derived CDR1 and CDR2 are LGHNA and YSLEER. V was shortened by 5 bases and J by 4 bases, with 17 bases between the two germline ends. The chain's CDR3 is CASSIQTGRGTEAFF. The CDR3 bases are TGCGCCAGCAGCATACAGACAGGTCGGGGCACTGAAGCTTTCTTT.

The chain uses TRBV18 and TRBJ2-1; 8 bases are a match to TRBD1. Germline-derived CDR1 and CDR2 are KGHSH and LQKENI. Losses at the gene ends were 3 bases for V and 0 bases for J; bases not matched to a gene: 7. This CDR3 has 17 amino acids. As DNA, the CDR3 is TGTGCCAGCTCACCTCGGACAGGGTTGGACTCCTACAATGAGCAGTTCTTC. Translated, it gives CASSPRTGLDSYNEQFF.

The chain joins TRBV21-1 to TRBJ2-5; the D call in the table, TRBD2, was not verified against the DNA. TRBV21-1 is a listed pseudogene. The CDR3 has 22 residues. CDR3 residues: CASSTFTTPSPGPREFEETQYF. DNA of the CDR3: TGTGCCAGCAGCACGTTTACAACCCCTTCACCGGGACCTCGGGAGTTTGAGGAGACCCAGTACTTC.

V and J are TRBV7-6 and TRBJ2-1; a weak D match, TRBD2 (6 bases). Germline CDR1 reads SGHVS; CDR2 reads FNYEAQ. The CDR3 extends over 15 amino acids. Trimming stripped 4 bases from V and 2 bases from J, with 12 bases between. The CDR3 is CASSSGTETYNEQFF. CDR3 nucleotide sequence: TGTGCCAGCAGCTCCGGGACTGAGACCTACAATGAGCAGTTCTTC.

The chain joins TRBV7-6 to TRBJ2-5, with D possibly matching TRBD2 (6 bases). This CDR3 is built from 16 residues. V was trimmed by 7 bases and J by 4 bases, leaving 22 bases between them. Germline V gene sequence: CDR1 SGHVS, CDR2 FNYEAQ. CDR3 DNA sequence: TGTGCCAGCACGTCGGGGTACGGGAGAACAACAGAGACCCAGTACTTC. Its translation: CASTSGYGRTTETQYF.

The rearrangement joins TRBV7-2 to TRBJ2-1, with 7 positions matching TRBD1. Looked up from germline, CDR1 is SGHTA and CDR2 is FQGNSA. The junction had 10 bases not matched to a gene; V was cut back by 5 bases and J by 6 bases. The CDR3 runs to 15 residues. The CDR3 reads CASSVRPGQSNEQFF. The CDR3 DNA reads as TGTGCCAGCAGCGTAAGACCGGGACAGTCCAATGAGCAGTTCTTC.

The V gene is TRBV10-3, the J gene TRBJ1-5, with no clear D. Germline CDR1 and CDR2: ENHRY and SYGVKD. There are 15 residues in the CDR3. Trimming took off 2 bases at V and 0 bases at J, with 8 bases between the two ends. The CDR3 region has the DNA TGTGCCATCAGTGAGAATATAATTAGCAATCAGCCCCAGCATTTT. Protein: CAISENIISNQPQHF.

This chain connects TRBV10-1 to TRBJ1-4, with D hard to call. The CDR3 sequence is 16 residues long. Germline CDR1 reads WNHNN; CDR2 reads SYGVQD (reference sequence). V lost 3 bases, J lost 0 bases, and 11 bases lay in between. CDR3 sequence reads: CASSDQREPTNEKLFF. The CDR3 region has the DNA TGCGCCAGCAGTGATCAACGGGAGCCAACTAATGAAAAACTGTTTTTT.

This clone has a single count. The chain carries TRBV19 and TRBJ2-1; the match to TRBD1 covers 7 bases. V was pared by 5 bases and J by 3 bases, with 7 bases of the junction left unmatched. CDR1 LNHDA and CDR2 SQIVND come from the germline V gene (reference sequence). The CDR3 runs to 15 residues. The CDR3: CASSAGGQDYNEQFF. The CDR3 DNA is TGTGCCAGTAGTGCCGGAGGACAGGACTACAATGAGCAGTTCTTC.

J is TRBJ2-3 and V is TRBV21-1; the tabulated D call, TRBD2, remains unverified against the DNA. TRBV21-1 is classified as a pseudogene. The CDR3 consists of 15 residues. CDR3 nucleotides: TGTGCCAGCACTACCGGGGTCAGCTCCACAGATACGCAGTATTTT. It specifies CASTTGVSSTDTQYF.

The chain recombines TRBV4-3 with TRBJ2-3; 7 bases match TRBD2. The length of the CDR3 is 16 residues. The J segment lost 2 bases and the V segment lost 3 bases, leaving 8 bases of the junction unmatched. CDR1 and CDR2 (germline): LGHNA, YSLEER. The CDR3 is CASSQDGLADTDTQYF. CDR3 in DNA: TGCGCCAGCAGCCAGGACGGTCTAGCGGACACAGATACGCAGTATTTT.

The V call is TRBV6-6, the J call TRBJ1-4; 9 bases agree with TRBD1. CDR1 is MNHNY and CDR2 is SVGAGI in the germline V gene (reference sequence). J lost 8 bases, V lost 2 bases, and 9 bases had no gene match. CDR3 length equals 16 residues. The CDR3, as DNA: TGTGCCAGCAGTTACGAGGCCGGGACAGGGTACGAAAAACTGTTTTTT. This translates into CASSYEAGTGYEKLFF.

V usage is TRBV4-2 and J usage is TRBJ1-5; D is ambiguous. The CDR3 contains 14 residues. Trimming removed 2 bases at V and 4 bases at J, with 9 bases between. The germline V gene has CDR1 LGHNA and CDR2 YNFKEQ. The CDR3: CASSQSGRNQPQHF. The CDR3, as DNA: TGTGCCAGCAGCCAAAGTGGGAGGAATCAGCCCCAGCATTTT.

The chain joins TRBV5-4 to TRBJ1-2; no clear D gene. Germline V lookup: CDR1 SGHNT, CDR2 YYREEE (reference sequence). The V and J ends lost 4 bases and 4 bases respectively, with 8 bases between them. The CDR3 sequence is 12 residues long. CDR3 region: CASSPNTYGYTF. The CDR3 region has the DNA TGTGCCAGCAGCCCAAACACCTATGGCTACACCTTC.

The chain has TRBV5-4 and TRBJ2-1, with 7 bases fitting TRBD2. The CDR3 length is 14 residues. The J segment lost 4 bases and the V segment lost 4 bases, leaving 5 bases of the junction unmatched. Germline V gene sequence: CDR1 SGHNT, CDR2 YYREEE (reference sequence). In DNA form, the CDR3 reads TGTGCCAGCAGCCCGGGGGGTCGGTACAATGAGCAGTTCTTC. This codes for CASSPGGRYNEQFF.

The chain combines TRBV10-3 with TRBJ2-1; 9 nucleotides line up with TRBD2. This CDR3 spans 16 amino acids. With V trimmed by 8 bases and J by 0 bases, 8 bases remained unmatched. Germline-derived CDR1 and CDR2 are ENHRY and SYGVKD. CDR3: CAIGASSGSSYNEQFF. The DNA for the CDR3 is TGTGCCATCGGGGCCAGTAGCGGGAGCTCCTACAATGAGCAGTTCTTC.

The rearrangement uses TRBV2 and TRBJ2-5; TRBD2 agrees at 10 bases. This CDR3 comprises 14 residues. Losses at the gene ends were 10 bases for V and 5 bases for J; bases not matched to a gene: 10. In germline, CDR1 is SNHLY, CDR2 FYNNEI. Here the CDR3 DNA reads TGTGCCACTCAAGAGGTAGCGGGGGGTGAGACCCAGTACTTC. It translates to CATQEVAGGETQYF. The full variable domain, in which reference TRBV2 and TRBJ2-5 provide the parts outside the CDR3, is EPEVTQTPSHQVTQMGQEVILRCVPISNHLYFYWYRQILGQKVEFLVSFYNNEISEKSEIFDDQFSVERPDGSNFTLKIRSTKLEDSAMYFCATQEVAGGETQYFGPGTRLLVL.